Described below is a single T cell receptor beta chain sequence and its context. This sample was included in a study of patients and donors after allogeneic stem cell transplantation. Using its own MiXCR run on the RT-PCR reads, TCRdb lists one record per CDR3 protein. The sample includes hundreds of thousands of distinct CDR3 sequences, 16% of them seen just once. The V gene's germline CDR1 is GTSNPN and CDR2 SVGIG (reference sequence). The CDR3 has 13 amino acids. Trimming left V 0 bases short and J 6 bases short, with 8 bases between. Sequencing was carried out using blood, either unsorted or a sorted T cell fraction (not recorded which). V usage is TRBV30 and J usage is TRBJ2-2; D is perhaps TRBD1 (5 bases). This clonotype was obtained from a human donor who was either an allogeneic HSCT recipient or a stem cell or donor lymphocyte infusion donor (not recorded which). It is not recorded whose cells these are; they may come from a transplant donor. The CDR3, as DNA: TGTGCCTGGAGTGTAGGGGTCCCCGGGGAGCTGTTTTTT. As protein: CAWSVGVPGELFF. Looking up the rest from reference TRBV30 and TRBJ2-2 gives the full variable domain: SQTIHQWPATLVQPVGSPLSLECTVEGTSNPNLYWYRQAAGRGLQLLFYSVGIGQISSEVPQNLSASRPQDRQFILSSKKLLLSDSGFYLCAWSVGVPGELFFGEGSRLTVL.